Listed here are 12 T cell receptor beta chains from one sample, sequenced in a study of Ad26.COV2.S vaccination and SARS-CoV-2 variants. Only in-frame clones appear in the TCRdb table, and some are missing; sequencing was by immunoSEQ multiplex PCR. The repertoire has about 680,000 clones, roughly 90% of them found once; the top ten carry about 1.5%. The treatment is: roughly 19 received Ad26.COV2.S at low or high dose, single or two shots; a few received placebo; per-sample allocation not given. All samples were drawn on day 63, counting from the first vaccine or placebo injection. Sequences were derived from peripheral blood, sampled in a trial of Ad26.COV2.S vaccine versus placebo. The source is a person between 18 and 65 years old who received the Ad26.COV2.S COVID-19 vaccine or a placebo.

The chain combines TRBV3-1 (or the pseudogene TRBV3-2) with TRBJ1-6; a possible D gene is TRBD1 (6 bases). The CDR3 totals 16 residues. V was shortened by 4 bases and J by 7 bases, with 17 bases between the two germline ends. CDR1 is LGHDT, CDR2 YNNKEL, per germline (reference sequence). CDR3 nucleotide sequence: TGTGCCAGCAGCCCGGAGGGGGGGAGGAGAAATTCACCCCTCCACTTT. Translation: CASSPEGGRRNSPLHF.

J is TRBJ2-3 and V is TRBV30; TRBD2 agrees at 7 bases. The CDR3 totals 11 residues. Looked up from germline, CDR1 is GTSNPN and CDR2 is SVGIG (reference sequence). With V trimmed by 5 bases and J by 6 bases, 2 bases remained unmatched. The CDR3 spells CAWAGGDTQYF. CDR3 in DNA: TGTGCCTGGGCCGGGGGGGATACGCAGTATTTT.

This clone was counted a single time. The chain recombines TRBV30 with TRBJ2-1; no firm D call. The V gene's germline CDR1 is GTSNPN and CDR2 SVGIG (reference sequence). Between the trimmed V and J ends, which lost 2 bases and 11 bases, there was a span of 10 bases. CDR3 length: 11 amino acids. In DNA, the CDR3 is TGTGCCTGGAGTACTAATCTACAGCAGTTCTTC. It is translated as CAWSTNLQQFF.

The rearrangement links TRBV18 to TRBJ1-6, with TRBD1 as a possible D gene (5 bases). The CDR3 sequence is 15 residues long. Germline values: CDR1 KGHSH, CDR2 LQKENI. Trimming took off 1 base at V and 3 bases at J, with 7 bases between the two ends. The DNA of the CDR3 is TGTGCCAGCTCACCACAAGGGGACTATAATTCACCCCTCCACTTT. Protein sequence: CASSPQGDYNSPLHF.

The CDR3 DNA is TGCAGCGGAGGGGTAGCCACAGATACGCAGTATTTT. Amino acid sequence: CSGGVATDTQYF. The chain is built from TRBV29-1 and TRBJ2-3, with D possibly being TRBD1 or TRBD2 (5 bases each). V lost 7 bases to trimming and J lost 2 bases, with 10 bases between them. The germline V gene has CDR1 SQVTM and CDR2 ANQGSEA. This CDR3 is built from 12 residues.

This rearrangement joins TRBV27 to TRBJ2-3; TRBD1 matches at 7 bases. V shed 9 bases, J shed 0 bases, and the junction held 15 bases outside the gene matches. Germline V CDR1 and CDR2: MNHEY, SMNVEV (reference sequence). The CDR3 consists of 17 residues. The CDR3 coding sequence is TGTGCCAGTACATCTCAAGGGGGCATTACTAGCACAGATACGCAGTATTTT. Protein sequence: CASTSQGGITSTDTQYF.

This chain's CDR3 is CASSQDGTQVWANYGYTF. In DNA form, the CDR3 reads TGCGCCAGCAGCCAAGATGGGACCCAAGTTTGGGCAAACTATGGCTACACCTTC. The chain links TRBV4-1 to TRBJ1-2, with D maybe TRBD1 (5 bases). Germline assignment: CDR1 MGHRA and CDR2 YSYEKL. V was pared by 0 bases and J by 2 bases, with 19 bases between. The CDR3 is 18 residues long.

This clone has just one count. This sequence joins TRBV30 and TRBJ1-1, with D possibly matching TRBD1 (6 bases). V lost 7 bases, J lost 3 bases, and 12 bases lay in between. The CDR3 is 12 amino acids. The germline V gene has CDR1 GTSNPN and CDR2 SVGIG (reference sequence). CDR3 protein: CAYLGADTEAFF. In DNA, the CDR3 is TGTGCCTATTTGGGGGCTGACACTGAAGCTTTCTTT. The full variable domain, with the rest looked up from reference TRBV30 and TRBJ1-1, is SQTIHQWPATLVQPVGSPLSLECTVEGTSNPNLYWYRQAAGRGLQLLFYSVGIGQISSEVPQNLSASRPQDRQFILSSKKLLLSDSGFYLCAYLGADTEAFFGQGTRLTVV.

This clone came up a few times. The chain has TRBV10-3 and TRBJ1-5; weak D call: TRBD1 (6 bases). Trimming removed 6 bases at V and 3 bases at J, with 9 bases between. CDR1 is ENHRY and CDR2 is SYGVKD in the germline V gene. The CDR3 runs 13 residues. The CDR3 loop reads CAISGQINQPQHF. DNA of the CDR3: TGTGCCATCAGCGGACAGATCAATCAGCCCCAGCATTTT.

The CDR3 reads CASSLPGQVYEQYF. CDR3 nucleotides: TGTGCCAGCAGCTTACCGGGACAGGTCTACGAGCAGTACTTC. The chain joins TRBV11-2 to TRBJ2-7; TRBD1 matches at 8 bases. Germline V lookup: CDR1 SGHAT, CDR2 FQNNGV. The V gene end was trimmed by 2 bases and the J gene end by 3 bases; junction bases not matched to a gene: 3. The CDR3 runs 14 residues. The full variable domain, rest sourced from reference TRBV11-2 and TRBJ2-7, is EAGVAQSPRYKIIEKRQSVAFWCNPISGHATLYWYQQILGQGPKLLIQFQNNGVVDDSQLPKDRFSAERLKGVDSTLKIQPAKLEDSAVYLCASSLPGQVYEQYFGPGTRLTVT.

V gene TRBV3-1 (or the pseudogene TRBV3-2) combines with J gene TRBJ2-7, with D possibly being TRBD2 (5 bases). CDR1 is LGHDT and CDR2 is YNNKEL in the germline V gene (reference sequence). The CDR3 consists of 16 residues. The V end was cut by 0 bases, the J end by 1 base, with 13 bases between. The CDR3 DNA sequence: TGTGCCAGCAGCCAAGATTTAGGGAGAGCTTCCTACGAGCAGTACTTC. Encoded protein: CASSQDLGRASYEQYF.

The CDR3 is CASSPQPSTDTQYF. The CDR3 DNA follows: TGTGCCAGCAGCCCCCAGCCTAGCACAGATACGCAGTATTTT. The chain recombines TRBV9 with TRBJ2-3; D is unclear. The CDR3 runs 14 residues. V lost 4 bases and J lost 0, with 9 bases in between. The germline CDR1 and CDR2 sequences are SGDLS and YYNGEE.